This T cell receptor beta chain was retrieved from a study of T cell changes during pregnancy in multiple sclerosis. The germline V gene encodes CDR1 WNHNN and CDR2 SYGVQD (reference sequence). This CDR3 spans 13 amino acids. Deletions cut 6 bases from V and 4 bases from J, with 12 bases between. Here immunoSEQ multiplex PCR was the method, and the copy in TCRdb shows in-frame clones only, minus some. The sample holds 69,000 or so clones; 90% to 95% are singletons and the top ten take almost 0.3%. This material consisted of CD4+ T cells from peripheral blood mononuclear cells, taken in the third trimester of pregnancy. The chain carries TRBV10-1 and TRBJ1-1, with D tentatively TRBD1 (5 bases). This sequence was found in a female donor in good health, enrolled as a control in a pregnancy study. The CDR3 bases are TGCGCCAGCAGGGGGGACTTTTGCACTGAAGCTTTCTTT. As protein: CASRGDFCTEAFF.